This record covers a single T cell receptor (beta chain). This entry is derived from a study of T cell responses to AZD1222 COVID-19 vaccine. The V end lost 8 bases, the J end lost 1 base, and 12 bases lay between the germline ends. This CDR3 spans 14 amino acids. Germline-derived CDR1 and CDR2 are LNHDA and SQIVND (reference sequence). Assay used: immunoSEQ multiplex PCR; TCRdb lists only in-frame clones, some missing. The sample lists approximately 180,000 clones; over 85% were seen once. The TCR originated in an adult who received the MenACWY meningococcal vaccine as a control. V gene TRBV19 combines with J gene TRBJ1-5; no reliable D call. The sequencing used peripheral blood, collected 28 days after the second dose of the MenACWY control vaccine. CDR3 DNA: TGTGCCAGTTGGTTCAGAGGGAGCAATCAGCCCCAGCATTTT. Its translation: CASWFRGSNQPQHF.